This T cell receptor beta chain was observed in a study of blood T cell repertoires in COVID-19. Whole-study context: The United States, Italy and Spain supplied acute and convalescent COVID-19 samples. The analysed material was cDNA or gDNA that came from T cells, B-cell-depleted T cells, or PBMCs.

Recruited during active infection, patients (from Seattle) were subsequently followed longitudinally. Study processing details: For nucleated cells, counts were estimated from reference gene primer amplification. Some clones are missing from TCRdb's copy, which holds only in-frame ones; the method was immunoSEQ multiplex PCR. The V and J calls and the clone size are those of that table, but D and trimming were determined from the DNA. The sample records more than 300,000 clones, about 87% being singletons. V dropped 2 bases and J dropped 7 bases, with 8 bases sitting between them. The CDR3 consists of 13 residues. Looked up from germline, CDR1 is SGHVS and CDR2 is FNYEAQ.

The chain recombines TRBV7-6 with TRBJ2-2; tentatively, D is TRBD2 (6 bases). The source is a woman under 40 with COVID-19, enrolled during active disease. Sequences were obtained from peripheral blood. The CDR3 is CASSLLGSGELFF. CDR3 sequence (DNA): TGTGCCAGCAGCTTACTCGGGAGCGGGGAGCTGTTTTTT.